This T cell receptor (beta chain) was found in a study of T cell changes during pregnancy in multiple sclerosis. The method was immunoSEQ multiplex PCR; TCRdb's version includes in-frame clones alone and lacks a portion of them. The table records about 100,000 clones, around 93% of them present only once. The length of the CDR3 is 14 residues. Looked up from germline, CDR1 is MNHEY and CDR2 is SMNVEV (reference sequence). Trimming took 5 bases from V and 5 from J; bases not matched to a gene: 4. The TCR sequence derives from a female donor with multiple sclerosis, enrolled in a pregnancy study. Here the sequenced sample was peripheral blood, taken before pregnancy. This sequence joins TRBV27 and TRBJ2-2, with 8 bases that match TRBD2. Here the CDR3 reads CASSTSGGTGELFF. The CDR3, as DNA: TGTGCCAGCAGTACTAGCGGAGGGACCGGGGAGCTGTTTTTT.